These T cell receptor beta chains were read from a single sample in a study of T-cell memory formation after mild COVID-19. Using its own MiXCR run on the 5' RACE reads, TCRdb lists one record per CDR3 protein. The sample lists approximately 500,000 distinct CDR3 sequences; roughly 25% were seen once. The specimen was PBMCs or a T cell subset sorted from them (not recorded which). The source is an adult woman who had mild COVID-19 (a few samples of this study predate the infection). Cell type and time point are not known. CDR3s include the opening cysteine and the closing phenylalanine or tryptophan. Fields, in order: V gene, clone size, J gene, D gene, CDR3 protein, CDR3 DNA. The D gene is left open where the match is weak. Clone size is stated in some rows and not others, as once, few, many or a class when expanded.

TRBV6-5	few	TRBJ1-1	NA	CASTKGHMNTEAFF	TGTGCCAGCACCAAGGGACACATGAACACTGAAGCTTTCTTT
TRBV7-2	NA	TRBJ1-1	NA	CASRGVAEAFF	TGTGCCAGCAGAGGAGTGGCTGAAGCTTTCTTT
TRBV2	NA	TRBJ2-1	NA	CASSDSHSYNEQFF	TGTGCCAGCAGTGATAGCCACTCCTACAATGAGCAGTTCTTC
TRBV3-1	NA	TRBJ2-7	NA	CASSELIGGRTYEQYF	TGTGCCAGCAGCGAATTGATCGGGGGCAGGACCTACGAGCAGTACTTC
TRBV7-9	few	TRBJ2-5	NA	CASSLASSGRGQETQYF	TGTGCCAGCAGCTTAGCTTCTTCGGGCAGGGGACAAGAGACCCAGTACTTC
TRBV6-5	few	TRBJ1-1	NA	CASSLDSGGPEAFF	TGTGCCAGCAGTCTGGACTCGGGGGGCCCTGAAGCTTTCTTT
TRBV20-1	NA	TRBJ2-3	NA	CSALVDTQYF	TGCAGTGCACTGGTGGATACGCAGTATTTT
TRBV5-1	NA	TRBJ2-7	NA	CASSLGVSGYEQYF	TGCGCCAGCAGCTTAGGGGTCTCGGGATACGAGCAGTACTTC
TRBV20-1	NA	TRBJ1-4	NA	CSASRGEKLFF	TGCAGTGCTAGTCGAGGGGAAAAACTGTTTTTT
TRBV7-9	few	TRBJ2-1	TRBD2	CASVAGGYNEQFF	TGTGCCAGCGTTGCGGGGGGATACAATGAGCAGTTCTTC
TRBV15	many	TRBJ2-1	NA	CATSTPKGTLQVYNEQFF	TGTGCCACCAGCACCCCCAAGGGGACGTTGCAGGTCTACAATGAGCAGTTCTTC
TRBV6-5	few	TRBJ2-1	NA	CASSYRRGGGNEQFF	TGTGCCAGCAGTTACAGACGGGGAGGTGGCAATGAGCAGTTCTTC
TRBV6-5	NA	TRBJ1-2	NA	CASSYSMGYGYTF	TGTGCCAGCAGTTACTCGATGGGTTATGGCTACACCTTC
TRBV4-2	NA	TRBJ1-1	TRBD1	CASSQVETGTHEAFF	TGTGCCAGCAGCCAAGTGGAGACAGGGACACATGAAGCTTTCTTT
TRBV5-1	many	TRBJ1-1	NA	CASSGGTEAFF	TGCGCCAGCAGCGGGGGGACTGAAGCTTTCTTT
TRBV7-9	NA	TRBJ2-7	NA	CASSLVQGRGEQYF	TGTGCCAGCAGCTTAGTTCAGGGTAGGGGCGAGCAGTACTTC
TRBV7-2	many	TRBJ2-1	TRBD2	CASSLARWTSGSDEQFF	TGTGCCAGCAGCTTAGCGCGCTGGACTAGCGGGAGCGATGAGCAGTTCTTC
TRBV4-2	NA	TRBJ2-5	NA	CASSQDVTNQETQYF	TGTGCCAGCAGCCAAGATGTAACGAACCAAGAGACCCAGTACTTC
TRBV27	NA	TRBJ2-6	NA	CASSSPPSGANVLTF	TGTGCCAGCAGCTCGCCCCCCTCTGGGGCCAACGTCCTGACTTTC
TRBV2	NA	TRBJ1-1	TRBD1	CASSKDRASPNMNTEAFF	TGTGCCAGCAGTAAGGACAGGGCCAGCCCGAATATGAACACTGAAGCTTTCTTT
TRBV5-5	NA	TRBJ1-1	TRBD1	CASSAGQGVNTEAFF	TGTGCCAGCAGCGCGGGACAGGGGGTGAACACTGAAGCTTTCTTT
TRBV4-2	few	TRBJ2-3	TRBD2	CASSQGSSGSTDTQYF	TGTGCCAGCAGCCAAGGGTCTAGCGGGAGCACAGATACGCAGTATTTT
TRBV21-1	NA	TRBJ2-7	NA	CASSKGENYEQYF	TGTGCCAGCAGCAAAGGAGAGAACTACGAGCAGTACTTC
TRBV12-5	few	TRBJ1-5	NA	CASGSYDSNQPQHF	TGTGCTAGTGGCTCATACGATAGCAATCAGCCCCAGCATTTT
TRBV7-9	NA	TRBJ2-1	TRBD1	CASSPGTGPSYNEQFF	TGTGCCAGCAGCCCAGGGACAGGACCGTCCTACAATGAGCAGTTCTTC
TRBV30	NA	TRBJ2-5	NA	CAWDPANQETQYF	TGTGCCTGGGATCCGGCCAACCAAGAGACCCAGTACTTC
TRBV7-2	NA	TRBJ2-1	NA	CASSLEGGEQFF	TGTGCCAGCAGCTTAGAGGGGGGTGAGCAGTTCTTC
TRBV4-3	NA	TRBJ2-1	TRBD2	CASSFSGRAYGEQFF	TGCGCCAGCAGCTTCAGCGGGAGGGCATACGGTGAGCAGTTCTTC
TRBV30	NA	TRBJ1-1	NA	CASENVGAFF	TGTGCCTCCGAAAACGTCGGAGCTTTCTTT
TRBV12-3/TRBV12-4	NA	TRBJ2-7	NA	CASSFSRPRDTYYEQYF	TGTGCCAGCAGTTTTTCCCGCCCGCGAGACACCTACTACGAGCAGTACTTC
TRBV24-1	NA	TRBJ2-1	NA	CATSDPINEQFF	TGTGCCACCAGTGACCCCATAAATGAGCAGTTCTTC
TRBV7-9	few	TRBJ2-5	TRBD1	CASGRPSGTGEETQYF	TGTGCCAGCGGCCGACCTTCCGGGACAGGGGAAGAGACCCAGTACTTC
TRBV29-1	few	TRBJ2-2	NA	CSVEKTGELFF	TGCAGCGTTGAAAAAACCGGGGAGCTGTTTTTT
TRBV18	many	TRBJ2-5	NA	CASSPSKTQYF	TGTGCCAGCTCACCATCGAAGACCCAGTACTTC
TRBV15	NA	TRBJ1-5	TRBD1	CATSSRGWAQPQHF	TGTGCCACCAGCAGCAGGGGGTGGGCTCAGCCCCAGCATTTT
TRBV24-1	few	TRBJ2-1	NA	CATSDPLRTSYNEQFF	TGTGCCACCAGTGACCCTCTGAGAACGTCCTACAATGAGCAGTTCTTC
TRBV20-1	NA	TRBJ2-2	NA	CSARDALGHTNTGELFF	TGCAGTGCTAGAGATGCTTTGGGACACACGAACACCGGGGAGCTGTTTTTT